This passage covers 6 T cell receptor beta chains from one sample sequenced in a study of shared clonotypes between healthy human individuals. TCRdb's table, derived via immunoSEQ multiplex PCR, lists solely in-frame clones and lacks some. The sample has about 1.5 million clones, more than 95% seen once; the top ten hold about 1%. Specimen: naive CD4+ T cells sorted from blood. As for subset: CD45RA+ positively selected. These receptors came from a man aged 25 to 40 in good health.

This chain uses TRBV15 with TRBJ1-2, with unresolved D. The CDR3 runs 16 residues. The V end was cut by 1 base, the J end by 2 bases, with 14 bases between. Germline V gene data show CDR1 as LNHNV and CDR2 as YYDKDF (reference sequence). CDR3 coding DNA: TGTGCCACCAGCAGAGGGATTCGGGGAATAAACTATGGCTACACCTTC. Translation: CATSRGIRGINYGYTF. Looking up the rest from reference TRBV15 and TRBJ1-2 gives the full variable domain: DAMVIQNPRYQVTQFGKPVTLSCSQTLNHNVMYWYQQKSSQAPKLLFHYYDKDFNNEADTPDNFQSRRPNTSFCFLDIRSPGLGDTAMYLCATSRGIRGINYGYTFGSGTRLTVV.

The rearrangement links TRBV18 to TRBJ2-7; D possibly corresponds to TRBD2 (6 bases). The CDR3 has 14 residues. Trimming took off 4 bases at V and 4 bases at J, with 14 bases between the two ends. Per germline, CDR1 KGHSH and CDR2 LQKENI. CDR3 nucleotides: TGTGCCAGCTCACTTTTCGGGAGCCGGTACGAGCAGTACTTC. Translation gives CASSLFGSRYEQYF.

The chain has TRBV6-5 and TRBJ1-1, with a weak D call TRBD1 (5 bases). CDR1 and CDR2 from the germline V gene are MNHEY and SVGAGI. CDR3 size: 12 residues. Trimming pared 4 bases from V and 7 bases from J, leaving 10 bases between. The CDR3 DNA reads as TGTGCCAGCAGTTCCCGACAGTTTGAAGCTTTCTTT. Protein product: CASSSRQFEAFF.

The chain uses TRBV2 and TRBJ2-5; unclear D gene. Germline loops: CDR1 SNHLY, CDR2 FYNNEI. V lost 6 bases to trimming and J lost 5 bases, with 13 bases between them. The CDR3 consists of 13 residues. The CDR3 coding sequence is TGTGCCAGCAGCTATGACTTGATGGAGACCCAGTACTTC. Residues: CASSYDLMETQYF.

V and J are TRBV5-1 and TRBJ2-1, with 7 bases that match TRBD2. Unmatched junction bases numbered 12, after V lost 4 bases and J lost 5 bases. Looked up from germline, CDR1 is SGHRS and CDR2 is YFSETQ. This CDR3 contains 16 residues. The CDR3 region is CASSHQTSRQHNEQFF. Written as DNA, the CDR3 is TGCGCCAGCAGCCACCAGACTAGCCGACAGCACAATGAGCAGTTCTTC.

The rearrangement uses TRBV5-1 and TRBJ1-4; D gene uncertain. The germline gives CDR1 SGHRS, CDR2 YFSETQ. The CDR3 contains 15 residues. Trimming removed 0 bases at V and 8 bases at J, with 14 bases between. The CDR3 loop reads CASSLAGPQGEKLFF. The CDR3 region has the DNA TGCGCCAGCAGCTTGGCCGGGCCGCAAGGAGAAAAACTGTTTTTT.